This TCR beta chain was identified during a study of technical replicates of blood from several donors. Some clones are missing from TCRdb's copy, which holds only in-frame ones; the method was immunoSEQ multiplex PCR. The table includes more than 90,000 clones, 95% to 97% detected once. CDR3 length equals 15 residues. The V end lost 5 bases, the J end lost 0 bases, and 12 bases lay between the germline ends. Per germline, CDR1 MNHNY and CDR2 SVGAGI (reference sequence). The clonotype comes from a human donor in good health. V gene TRBV6-6 combines with J gene TRBJ2-3; tentative D call: TRBD2 (5 bases). The sample comprised T cells isolated from PBMCs. This chain's CDR3 is CASSDPPGSTDTQYF. The CDR3 DNA reads as TGTGCCAGCAGTGACCCCCCGGGAAGCACAGATACGCAGTATTTT.